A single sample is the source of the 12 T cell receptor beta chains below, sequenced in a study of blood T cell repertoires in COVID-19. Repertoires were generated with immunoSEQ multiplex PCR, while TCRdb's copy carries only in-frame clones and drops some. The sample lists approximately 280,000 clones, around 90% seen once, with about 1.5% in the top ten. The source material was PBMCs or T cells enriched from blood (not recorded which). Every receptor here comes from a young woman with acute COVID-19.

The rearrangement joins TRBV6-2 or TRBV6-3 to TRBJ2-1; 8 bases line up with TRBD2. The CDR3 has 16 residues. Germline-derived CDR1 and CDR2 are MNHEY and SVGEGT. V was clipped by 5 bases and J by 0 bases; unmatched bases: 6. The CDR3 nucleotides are TGTGCCAGCAGTGAGGGACTAGTCGGCTCCTACAATGAGCAGTTCTTC. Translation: CASSEGLVGSYNEQFF.

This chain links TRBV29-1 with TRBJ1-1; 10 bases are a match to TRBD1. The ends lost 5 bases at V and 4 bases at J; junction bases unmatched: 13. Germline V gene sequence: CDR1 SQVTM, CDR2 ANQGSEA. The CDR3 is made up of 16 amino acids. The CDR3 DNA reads TGCAGCGTTCGGAGGACAGGGGGATCAGTGGGCACTGAAGCTTTCTTT. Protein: CSVRRTGGSVGTEAFF. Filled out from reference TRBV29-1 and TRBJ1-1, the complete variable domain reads SAVISQKPSRDICQRGTSLTIQCQVDSQVTMMFWYRQQPGQSLTLIATANQGSEATYESGFVIDKFPISRPNLTFSTLTVSNMSPEDSSIYLCSVRRTGGSVGTEAFFGQGTRLTVV.

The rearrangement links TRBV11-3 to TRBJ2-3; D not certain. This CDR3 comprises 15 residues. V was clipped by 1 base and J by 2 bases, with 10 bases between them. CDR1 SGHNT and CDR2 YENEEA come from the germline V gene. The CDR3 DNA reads TGTGCCAGCAGCTTAGGGCGTACTACCACAGATACGCAGTATTTT. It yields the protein CASSLGRTTTDTQYF. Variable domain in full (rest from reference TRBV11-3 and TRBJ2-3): EAGVVQSPRYKIIEKKQPVAFWCNPISGHNTLYWYLQNLGQGPELLIRYENEEAVDDSQLPKDRFSAERLKGVDSTLKIQPAELGDSAVYLCASSLGRTTTDTQYFGPGTRLTVL.

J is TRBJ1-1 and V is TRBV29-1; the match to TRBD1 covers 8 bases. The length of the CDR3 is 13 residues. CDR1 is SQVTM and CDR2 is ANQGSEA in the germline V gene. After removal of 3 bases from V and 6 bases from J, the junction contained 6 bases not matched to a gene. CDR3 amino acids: CSVERRGPPEAFF. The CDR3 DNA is TGCAGCGTTGAGCGCAGGGGGCCGCCTGAAGCTTTCTTT.

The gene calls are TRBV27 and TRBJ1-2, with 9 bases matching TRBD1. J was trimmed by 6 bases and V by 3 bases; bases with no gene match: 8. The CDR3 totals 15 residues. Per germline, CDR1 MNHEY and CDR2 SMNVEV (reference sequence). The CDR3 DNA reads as TGTGCCAGCAGTTTTTGGAGGGACAGGGACGATGGCTACACCTTC. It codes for CASSFWRDRDDGYTF.

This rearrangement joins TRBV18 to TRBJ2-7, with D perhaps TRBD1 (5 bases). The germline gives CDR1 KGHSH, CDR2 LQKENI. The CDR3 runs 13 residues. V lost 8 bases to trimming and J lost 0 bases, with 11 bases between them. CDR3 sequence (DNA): TGTGCCAGCCAAACAGGAAACTCCTACGAGCAGTACTTC. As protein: CASQTGNSYEQYF.

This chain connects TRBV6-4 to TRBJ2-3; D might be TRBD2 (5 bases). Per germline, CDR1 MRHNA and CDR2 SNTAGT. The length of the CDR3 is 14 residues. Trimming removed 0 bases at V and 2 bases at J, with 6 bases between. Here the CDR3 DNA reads TGTGCCAGCAGTGACTCTAGCGACACAGATACGCAGTATTTT. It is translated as CASSDSSDTDTQYF.

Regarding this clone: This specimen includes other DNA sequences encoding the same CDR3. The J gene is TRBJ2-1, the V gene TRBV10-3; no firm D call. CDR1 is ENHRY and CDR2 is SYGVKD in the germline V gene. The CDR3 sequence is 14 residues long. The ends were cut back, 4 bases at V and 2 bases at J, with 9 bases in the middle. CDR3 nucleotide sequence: TGTGCCATCAGTGGAGGTACCGCCTACAATGAGCAGTTCTTC. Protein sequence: CAISGGTAYNEQFF.

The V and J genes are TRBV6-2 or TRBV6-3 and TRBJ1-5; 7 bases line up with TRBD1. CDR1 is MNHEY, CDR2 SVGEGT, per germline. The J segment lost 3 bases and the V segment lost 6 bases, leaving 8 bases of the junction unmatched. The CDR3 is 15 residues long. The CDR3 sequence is CASSQGQSTNQPQHF. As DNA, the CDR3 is TGTGCCAGCAGCCAGGGACAGAGTACCAATCAGCCCCAGCATTTT.

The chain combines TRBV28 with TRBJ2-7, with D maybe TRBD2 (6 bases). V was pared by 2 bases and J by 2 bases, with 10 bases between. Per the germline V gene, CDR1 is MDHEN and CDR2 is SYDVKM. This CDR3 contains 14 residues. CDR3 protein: CASSLEGLPYEQYF. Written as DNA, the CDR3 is TGTGCCAGCAGTTTAGAGGGACTCCCCTACGAGCAGTACTTC.

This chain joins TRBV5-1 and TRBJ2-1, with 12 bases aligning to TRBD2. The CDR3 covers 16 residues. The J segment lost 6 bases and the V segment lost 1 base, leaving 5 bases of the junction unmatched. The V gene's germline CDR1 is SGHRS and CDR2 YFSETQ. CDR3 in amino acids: CASSLLSSGRGNEQFF. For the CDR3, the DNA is TGCGCCAGCAGCTTGTTATCTAGCGGGAGGGGCAATGAGCAGTTCTTC.

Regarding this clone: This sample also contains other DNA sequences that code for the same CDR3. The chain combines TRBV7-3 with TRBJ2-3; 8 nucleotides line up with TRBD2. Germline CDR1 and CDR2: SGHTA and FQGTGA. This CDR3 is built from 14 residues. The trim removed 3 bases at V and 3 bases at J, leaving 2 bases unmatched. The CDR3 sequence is CASSFLAGTDTQYF. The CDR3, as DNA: TGTGCCAGCAGCTTCCTAGCGGGTACAGATACGCAGTATTTT.